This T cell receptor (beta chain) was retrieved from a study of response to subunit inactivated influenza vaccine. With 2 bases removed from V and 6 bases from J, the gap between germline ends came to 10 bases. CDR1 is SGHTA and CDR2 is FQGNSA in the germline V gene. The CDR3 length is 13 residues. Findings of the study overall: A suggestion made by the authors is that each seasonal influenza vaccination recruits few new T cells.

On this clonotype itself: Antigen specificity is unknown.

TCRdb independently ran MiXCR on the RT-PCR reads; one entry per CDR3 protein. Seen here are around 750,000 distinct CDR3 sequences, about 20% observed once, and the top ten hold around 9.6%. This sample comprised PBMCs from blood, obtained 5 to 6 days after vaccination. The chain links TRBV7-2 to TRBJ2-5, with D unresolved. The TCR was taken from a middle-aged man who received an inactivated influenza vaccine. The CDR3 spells CASSLTSIQTQYF. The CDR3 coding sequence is TGTGCCAGCAGCTTAACATCAATCCAGACCCAGTACTTC.